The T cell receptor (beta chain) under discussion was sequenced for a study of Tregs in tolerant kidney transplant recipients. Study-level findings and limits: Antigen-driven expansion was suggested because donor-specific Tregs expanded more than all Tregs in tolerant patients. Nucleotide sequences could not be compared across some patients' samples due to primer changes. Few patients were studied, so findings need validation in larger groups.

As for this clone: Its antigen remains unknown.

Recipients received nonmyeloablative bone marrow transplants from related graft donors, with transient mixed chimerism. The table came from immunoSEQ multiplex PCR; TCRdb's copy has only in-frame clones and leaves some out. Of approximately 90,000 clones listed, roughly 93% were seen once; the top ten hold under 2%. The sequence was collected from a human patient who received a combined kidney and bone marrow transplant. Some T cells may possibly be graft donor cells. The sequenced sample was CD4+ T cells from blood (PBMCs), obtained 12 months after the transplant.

CDR3: CASSLWLAGSTDTQYF. The CDR3 nucleotides read TGTGCCAGCAGCTTATGGCTAGCGGGCTCCACAGATACGCAGTATTTT. The chain couples TRBV7-2 to TRBJ2-3; 8 positions agree with TRBD2. The CDR3 contains 16 residues. The germline CDR1 and CDR2 sequences are SGHTA and FQGNSA. After removal of 2 bases from V and 2 bases from J, the junction contained 6 bases not matched to a gene.